These 25 T cell receptor beta chains share one sample of origin, sequenced in a study of blood T cell repertoires in COVID-19. Only in-frame clones appear in the TCRdb table, and some are missing; sequencing was by immunoSEQ multiplex PCR. The data hold about 240,000 clones, with 75% to 85% observed a single time. Source material: peripheral blood. Every receptor here comes from a woman aged 80 or over with COVID-19, enrolled during active disease.

V gene TRBV7-8 combines with J gene TRBJ1-2; D call uncertain. From germline, CDR1 is SGHVS and CDR2 FQNEAQ. Trimming took 5 bases from V and 8 from J, leaving 9 bases between them. The CDR3 is 11 residues long. The CDR3 nucleotides read TGTGCCAGCAGCCCCGCGGGCGGCTACACCTTC. Encoded protein: CASSPAGGYTF. Full variable domain (outside the CDR3, taken from reference TRBV7-8 and TRBJ1-2): GAGVSQSPRYKVAKRGQDVALRCDPISGHVSLFWYQQALGQGPEFLTYFQNEAQLDKSGLPSDRFFAERPEGSVSTLKIQRTQQEDSAVYLCASSPAGGYTFGSGTRLTVV.

The CDR3 is CASSSRPTGVRNEQFF. In DNA form, the CDR3 reads TGTGCCAGCAGTTCCAGACCCACAGGGGTCAGGAATGAGCAGTTCTTC. This chain connects TRBV27 to TRBJ2-1; 7 bases line up with TRBD1. In germline, CDR1 is MNHEY, CDR2 SMNVEV (reference sequence). The CDR3 totals 16 residues. Unmatched junction bases numbered 13, after V lost 4 bases and J lost 7 bases.

The chain uses TRBV29-1 and TRBJ2-2; TRBD2 matches 11 bases. The CDR3 covers 18 residues. Per the germline V gene, CDR1 is SQVTM and CDR2 is ANQGSEA. J lost 5 bases, V lost 0 bases, and 11 bases had no gene match. As DNA, the CDR3 is TGCAGCGTTGAAGAAAGGGGTAGCGGGAGGGCCGATACCGGGGAGCTGTTTTTT. Its translation is CSVEERGSGRADTGELFF.

The rearrangement links TRBV11-2 to TRBJ2-2; 11 bases line up with TRBD1. CDR1 is SGHAT, CDR2 FQNNGV, per germline. The V and J ends lost 4 bases and 4 bases, in that order; junction bases with no gene match: 2. The CDR3 totals 15 residues. CDR3 nucleotide sequence: TGTGCCAGCAGCTCGGGACAGGGGGGCACCGGGGAGCTGTTTTTT. Protein sequence: CASSSGQGGTGELFF.

Ten or more counts support this clone. V gene TRBV3-1 (or the pseudogene TRBV3-2) combines with J gene TRBJ2-2, with TRBD2 identical over 13 bases. The CDR3 is made up of 16 amino acids. Trimming removed 5 bases from V and 6 bases from J; junction bases left unmatched: 6. CDR1 and CDR2 from the germline V gene are LGHDT and YNNKEL (reference sequence). The CDR3 DNA reads as TGTGCCAGCAGCGACGAAGGACTAGCGGGAGCCGGGGAGCTGTTTTTT. It encodes CASSDEGLAGAGELFF.

The chain uses TRBV11-1 and TRBJ2-7; TRBD1 aligns across 9 bases. The CDR3 covers 14 residues. V lost 5 bases and J lost 7; bases outside the gene matches: 9. Germline CDR1 and CDR2: SGHAT and FQDESV (reference sequence). CDR3 sequence reads: CASSPHRGQREQYF. The DNA for the CDR3 is TGTGCCAGCAGCCCACACAGGGGGCAAAGGGAGCAGTACTTC. Together with reference TRBV11-1 and TRBJ2-7, the CDR3 gives the full variable domain: EAEVAQSPRYKITEKSQAVAFWCDPISGHATLYWYRQILGQGPELLVQFQDESVVDDSQLPKDRFSAERLKGVDSTLKIQPAELGDSAMYLCASSPHRGQREQYFGPGTRLTVT.

The rearrangement uses TRBV5-1 and TRBJ1-3; possibly TRBD1 for D (6 bases). The CDR3 is 18 residues long. The germline gives CDR1 SGHRS, CDR2 YFSETQ. Trimming removed 0 bases at V and 3 bases at J, with 19 bases between. CDR3 protein: CASSLEISGQLLGNTIYF. The CDR3 coding sequence is TGCGCCAGCAGCTTGGAGATTTCCGGACAGCTTCTTGGAAACACCATATATTTT.

This clone was seen only a few times. The CDR3 spells CASSSGLPTAQHF. CDR3 DNA: TGTGCCAGCAGTTCGGGACTCCCCACAGCCCAGCATTTT. This chain joins TRBV2 and TRBJ1-5, with D tentatively TRBD1 (5 bases). The germline V gene has CDR1 SNHLY and CDR2 FYNNEI. The V end was cut by 5 bases, the J end by 11 bases, with 16 bases between. This CDR3 is 13 amino acids long. Complete variable domain (other parts from reference TRBV2 and TRBJ1-5): EPEVTQTPSHQVTQMGQEVILRCVPISNHLYFYWYRQILGQKVEFLVSFYNNEISEKSEIFDDQFSVERPDGSNFTLKIRSTKLEDSAMYFCASSSGLPTAQHFGDGTRLSIL.

The chain joins TRBV5-5 to TRBJ1-2, with D possibly being TRBD1 (6 bases). The germline CDR1 and CDR2 sequences are SGHKS and YYEKEE (reference sequence). Between the trimmed V and J ends, which lost 0 bases and 6 bases, there was a span of 12 bases. This CDR3 is built from 14 residues. The chain's CDR3 is CASSLGQAFDGYTF. The CDR3 DNA reads TGTGCCAGCAGCTTGGGACAGGCATTCGATGGCTACACCTTC.

The chain combines TRBV5-4 with TRBJ1-1, with D unclear. The CDR3 length is 15 residues. V lost 0 bases and J 4 bases, leaving 13 bases between the germline ends. The germline CDR1 and CDR2 sequences are SGHNT and YYREEE (reference sequence). The CDR3 DNA is TGTGCCAGCAGCTTGGAAGGTCCGGGTGTCACTGAAGCTTTCTTT. Its protein product is CASSLEGPGVTEAFF.

This chain uses TRBV19 with TRBJ2-1, with 7 positions matching TRBD2. Germline CDR1 reads LNHDA; CDR2 reads SQIVND (reference sequence). V lost 5 bases and J lost 0; bases outside the gene matches: 7. This CDR3 contains 16 residues. The CDR3 here is CASSAREAISYNEQFF. The DNA of the CDR3 is TGTGCCAGTAGTGCCCGGGAGGCCATCTCCTACAATGAGCAGTTCTTC.

V is TRBV4-1 and J is TRBJ2-3, with D possibly TRBD2 on 5 matching bases. V was pared by 0 bases and J by 2 bases, with 12 bases between. In germline, CDR1 is MGHRA, CDR2 YSYEKL. The CDR3 loop spans 16 amino acids. The DNA for the CDR3 is TGCGCCAGCAGCCAAGAAAGAAGCGGACCCACAGATACGCAGTATTTT. Its translation: CASSQERSGPTDTQYF.

V usage is TRBV7-2 and J usage is TRBJ2-5; 7 bases map to TRBD2. CDR1 is SGHTA, CDR2 FQGNSA, per germline. V dropped 4 bases and J dropped 2; count of bases not matched to a gene: 1. CDR3 length: 13 amino acids. This CDR3 reads CASSWTRQETQYF. CDR3 bases: TGTGCCAGCAGCTGGACTAGACAAGAGACCCAGTACTTC. Looking up the rest from reference TRBV7-2 and TRBJ2-5 gives the full variable domain: GAGVSQSPSNKVTEKGKDVELRCDPISGHTALYWYRQSLGQGLEFLIYFQGNSAPDKSGLPSDRFSAERTGGSVSTLTIQRTQQEDSAVYLCASSWTRQETQYFGPGTRLLVL.

The chain combines TRBV15 with TRBJ1-2; maybe TRBD1 (6 bases). Trimming removed 0 bases from V and 2 bases from J, with 16 bases in between. The CDR3 runs to 17 residues. The germline V gene has CDR1 LNHNV and CDR2 YYDKDF (reference sequence). The DNA of the CDR3 is TGTGCCACCAGCAGAGATCGGGGGGGCAGGGTAAACTATGGCTACACCTTC. This gives the protein CATSRDRGGRVNYGYTF.

This sequence joins TRBV18 and TRBJ1-4, with 9 nucleotides matching TRBD1. The CDR3 has 15 amino acids. Germline lookup yields CDR1 KGHSH and CDR2 LQKENI. Trimming took 5 bases from V and 8 from J; bases not matched to a gene: 9. The CDR3 DNA reads TGTGCCAGCTCATGGCCAGGGACAGGGCTGGAAAAACTGTTTTTT. Translating gives CASSWPGTGLEKLFF.

This chain joins TRBV30 and TRBJ1-1; D unclear. CDR3 length equals 12 residues. Germline values: CDR1 GTSNPN, CDR2 SVGIG (reference sequence). V lost 4 bases, J lost 1 base, and 7 bases lay in between. The CDR3 DNA reads TGTGCCTGGACGCAGGCGAACACTGAAGCTTTCTTT. It codes for CAWTQANTEAFF.

The chain couples TRBV5-1 to TRBJ2-5; tentative D call: TRBD2 (5 bases). The CDR3 consists of 15 residues. V lost 0 bases and J 5 bases, leaving 14 bases between the germline ends. Germline values: CDR1 SGHRS, CDR2 YFSETQ. CDR3 protein: CASSLAPGVDETQYF. CDR3 DNA sequence: TGCGCCAGCAGCTTGGCGCCCGGGGTCGACGAGACCCAGTACTTC.

This chain uses TRBV19 with TRBJ2-3, with TRBD2 matching over 9 bases. Germline CDR1 and CDR2: LNHDA and SQIVND (reference sequence). V lost 0 bases and J lost 6; bases outside the gene matches: 7. CDR3 length: 16 amino acids. CDR3 nucleotide sequence: TGTGCCAGTAGTATAGACAAGCGGGGGGCCGCCGATACGCAGTATTTT. It encodes CASSIDKRGAADTQYF.

This clone was seen only a few times. V usage is TRBV7-6 and J usage is TRBJ2-5, with 11 bases matching TRBD2. Losses at the gene ends were 4 bases for V and 5 bases for J; bases not matched to a gene: 6. Germline V gene data show CDR1 as SGHVS and CDR2 as FNYEAQ. The CDR3 contains 15 residues. CDR3 residues: CASSSSGGPWETQYF. CDR3 DNA: TGTGCCAGCAGCTCTAGCGGGGGGCCGTGGGAGACCCAGTACTTC. Full variable domain (remainder filled in from reference TRBV7-6 and TRBJ2-5): GAGVSQSPRYKVTKRGQDVALRCDPISGHVSLYWYRQALGQGPEFLTYFNYEAQQDKSGLPNDRFSAERPEGSISTLTIQRTEQRDSAMYRCASSSSGGPWETQYFGPGTRLLVL.

The V and J genes are TRBV30 and TRBJ1-1, with TRBD1 as a possible D gene (6 bases). From germline, CDR1 is GTSNPN and CDR2 SVGIG (reference sequence). CDR3 length: 11 amino acids. With 3 bases removed from V and 8 bases from J, the gap between germline ends came to 10 bases. For the CDR3, the DNA is TGTGCCTGGAGGACCGACAGGGAAGCTTTCTTT. Protein sequence: CAWRTDREAFF.

V and J are TRBV19 and TRBJ1-1; 7 bases align to TRBD1. This CDR3 spans 15 amino acids. The V gene end was trimmed by 5 bases and the J gene end by 5 bases; junction bases not matched to a gene: 11. CDR1 LNHDA and CDR2 SQIVND come from the germline V gene (reference sequence). CDR3 nucleotides: TGTGCCAGTAGTGCCGACAGGGTGTTTGTGACTGAAGCTTTCTTT. It yields the protein CASSADRVFVTEAFF. Complete variable domain (other parts from reference TRBV19 and TRBJ1-1): DGGITQSPKYLFRKEGQNVTLSCEQNLNHDAMYWYRQDPGQGLRLIYYSQIVNDFQKGDIAEGYSVSREKKESFPLTVTSAQKNPTAFYLCASSADRVFVTEAFFGQGTRLTVV.

V and J are TRBV18 and TRBJ1-2, with TRBD1 identical over 10 bases. V lost 8 bases to trimming and J lost 4 bases; unmatched junction nucleotides: 7. Germline V gives CDR1 KGHSH, CDR2 LQKENI. CDR3 size: 14 residues. The CDR3 region is CASHPRQGAYGYTF. The CDR3 nucleotides read TGTGCCAGCCATCCAAGACAGGGGGCCTATGGCTACACCTTC.

In this sample, this clone turned up a few times. Written as DNA, the CDR3 is TGTGCCAGCAGCTTTCCCCGACAGGGGGCGGCGTTCGATGAAAAACTGTTTTTT. This gives the protein CASSFPRQGAAFDEKLFF. The V and J genes are TRBV11-2 and TRBJ1-4, with 10 bases aligning to TRBD1. The J segment lost 6 bases and the V segment lost 3 bases, leaving 13 bases of the junction unmatched. The CDR3 runs 18 residues. The germline gives CDR1 SGHAT, CDR2 FQNNGV.

This clone was counted a few times. This rearrangement joins TRBV24-1 to TRBJ2-1; 8 nucleotides match TRBD1. The V gene's germline CDR1 is KGHDR and CDR2 SFDVKD. This CDR3 is 17 amino acids long. With V trimmed by 4 bases and J by 0 bases, 7 bases remained unmatched. The DNA of the CDR3 is TGTGCCACCAGTGACCCCACAGGGGGAAGCTCCTACAATGAGCAGTTCTTC. Residues: CATSDPTGGSSYNEQFF.

The CDR3 sequence: CATRIQGYTEAFF. The CDR3 bases are TGTGCCACTCGTATCCAGGGGTATACTGAAGCTTTCTTT. The chain recombines TRBV15 with TRBJ1-1; D is possibly TRBD1 (6 bases). Germline V gene data show CDR1 as LNHNV and CDR2 as YYDKDF (reference sequence). Between the trimmed V and J ends, which lost 9 bases and 5 bases, there was a span of 16 bases. This CDR3 is 13 amino acids long.